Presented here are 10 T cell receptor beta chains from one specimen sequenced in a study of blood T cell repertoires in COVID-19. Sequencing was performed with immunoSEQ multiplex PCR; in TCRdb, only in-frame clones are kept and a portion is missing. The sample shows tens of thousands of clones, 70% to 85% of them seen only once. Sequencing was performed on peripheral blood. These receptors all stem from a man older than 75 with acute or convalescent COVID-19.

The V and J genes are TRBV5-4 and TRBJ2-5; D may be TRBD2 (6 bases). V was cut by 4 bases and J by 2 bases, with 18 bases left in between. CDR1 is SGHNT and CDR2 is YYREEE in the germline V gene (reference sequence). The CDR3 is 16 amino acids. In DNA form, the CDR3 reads TGTGCCAGCAGCCCGGCGGGGCCAACCTTTCAAGAGACCCAGTACTTC. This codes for CASSPAGPTFQETQYF.

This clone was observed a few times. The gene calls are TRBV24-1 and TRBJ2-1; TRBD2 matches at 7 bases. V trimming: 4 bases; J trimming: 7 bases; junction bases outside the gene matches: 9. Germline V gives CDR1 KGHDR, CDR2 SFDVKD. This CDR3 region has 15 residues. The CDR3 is CATSEGKAGRNEQFF. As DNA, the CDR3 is TGTGCCACCAGTGAAGGCAAAGCGGGAAGGAATGAGCAGTTCTTC.

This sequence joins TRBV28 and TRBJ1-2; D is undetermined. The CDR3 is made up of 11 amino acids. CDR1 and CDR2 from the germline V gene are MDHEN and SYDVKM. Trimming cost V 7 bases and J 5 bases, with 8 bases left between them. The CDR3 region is CASTSGYGYTF. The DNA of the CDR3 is TGTGCCAGCACCTCGGGGTATGGCTACACCTTC.

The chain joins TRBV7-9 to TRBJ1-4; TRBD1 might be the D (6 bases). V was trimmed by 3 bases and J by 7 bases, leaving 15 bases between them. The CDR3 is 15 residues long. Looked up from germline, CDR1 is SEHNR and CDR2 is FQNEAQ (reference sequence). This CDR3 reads CASSLDGGAGEKLFF. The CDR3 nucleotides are TGTGCCAGCAGCTTGGACGGGGGGGCAGGTGAAAAACTGTTTTTT.

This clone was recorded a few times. The CDR3 loop reads CASSSLGNRAIYF. DNA for the CDR3: TGTGCCAGCAGCTCCCTGGGAAACAGGGCCATATATTTT. The chain links TRBV7-2 to TRBJ1-3; D might be TRBD1 (6 bases). The CDR3 runs 13 residues. The V end was cut by 4 bases, the J end by 11 bases, with 15 bases between. Germline V CDR1 and CDR2: SGHTA, FQGNSA. Full variable domain (rest looked up from reference TRBV7-2 and TRBJ1-3): GAGVSQSPSNKVTEKGKDVELRCDPISGHTALYWYRQSLGQGLEFLIYFQGNSAPDKSGLPSDRFSAERTGGSVSTLTIQRTQQEDSAVYLCASSSLGNRAIYFGEGSWLTVV.

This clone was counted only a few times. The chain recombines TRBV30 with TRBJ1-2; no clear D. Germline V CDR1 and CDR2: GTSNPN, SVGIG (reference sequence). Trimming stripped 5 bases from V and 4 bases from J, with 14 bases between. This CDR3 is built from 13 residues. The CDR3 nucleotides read TGTGCCTGGTCAGGATCCCTTCTCTATGGCTACACCTTC. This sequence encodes CAWSGSLLYGYTF. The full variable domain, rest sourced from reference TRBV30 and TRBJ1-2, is SQTIHQWPATLVQPVGSPLSLECTVEGTSNPNLYWYRQAAGRGLQLLFYSVGIGQISSEVPQNLSASRPQDRQFILSSKKLLLSDSGFYLCAWSGSLLYGYTFGSGTRLTVV.

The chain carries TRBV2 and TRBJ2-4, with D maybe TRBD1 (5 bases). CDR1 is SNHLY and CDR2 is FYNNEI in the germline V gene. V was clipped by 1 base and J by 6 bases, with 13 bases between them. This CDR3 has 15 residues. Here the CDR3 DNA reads TGTGCCAGCAGTGAAGTGGCAGGGTTAGGAAACATTCAGTACTTC. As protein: CASSEVAGLGNIQYF.

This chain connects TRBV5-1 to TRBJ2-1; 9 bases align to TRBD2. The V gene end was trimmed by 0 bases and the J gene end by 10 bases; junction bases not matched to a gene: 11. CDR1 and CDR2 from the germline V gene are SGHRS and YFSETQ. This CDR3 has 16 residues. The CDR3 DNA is TGCGCCAGCAGCTTGGTAGTAGCGGGAGAGCAAAGGGAGCAGTTCTTC. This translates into CASSLVVAGEQREQFF. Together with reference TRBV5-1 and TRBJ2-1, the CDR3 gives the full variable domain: KAGVTQTPRYLIKTRGQQVTLSCSPISGHRSVSWYQQTPGQGLQFLFEYFSETQRNKGNFPGRFSGRQFSNSRSEMNVSTLELGDSALYLCASSLVVAGEQREQFFGPGTRLTVL.

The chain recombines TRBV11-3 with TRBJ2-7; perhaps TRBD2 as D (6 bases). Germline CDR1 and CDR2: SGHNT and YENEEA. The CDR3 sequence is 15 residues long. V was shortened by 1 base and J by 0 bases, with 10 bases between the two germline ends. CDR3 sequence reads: CASSLAGGASYEQYF. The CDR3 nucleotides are TGTGCCAGCAGCTTAGCCGGCGGGGCCTCCTACGAGCAGTACTTC. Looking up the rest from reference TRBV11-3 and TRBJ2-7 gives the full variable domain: EAGVVQSPRYKIIEKKQPVAFWCNPISGHNTLYWYLQNLGQGPELLIRYENEEAVDDSQLPKDRFSAERLKGVDSTLKIQPAELGDSAVYLCASSLAGGASYEQYFGPGTRLTVT.

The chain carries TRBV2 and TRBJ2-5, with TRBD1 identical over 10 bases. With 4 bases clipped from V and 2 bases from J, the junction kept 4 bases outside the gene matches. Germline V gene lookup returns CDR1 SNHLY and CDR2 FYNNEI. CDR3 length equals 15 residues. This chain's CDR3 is CASSGGTGDQETQYF. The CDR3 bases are TGTGCCAGCAGTGGCGGGACAGGGGATCAAGAGACCCAGTACTTC.